Described below is a single TCR beta chain sequence and its context. Its antigen is not identified. The data were obtained in a study of blood T cells in healthy people across ages. Overall study results and limits: Samples with more naive T cells showed higher observed beta diversity.

The CDR3 has 14 amino acids. The germline V and J ends were trimmed by 0 bases and 4 bases, with 6 bases remaining between them. Looked up from germline, CDR1 is LNHNV and CDR2 is YYDKDF (reference sequence). The use of a sample-barcoded 5' primer and a J-beta primer mix characterized a second PCR of about 7 to 12 cycles. TCRdb re-called the 5' RACE reads through MiXCR, storing one row per CDR3 protein. The table includes 790,000 or so distinct CDR3 sequences, about 42% detected once. Input material: blood. The clonotype was recovered from a man older than 75 in good health. The chain joins TRBV15 to TRBJ1-4; D might be TRBD1 (6 bases). The CDR3 spells CATSRDRGNEKLFF. DNA of the CDR3: TGTGCCACCAGCAGAGACAGGGGTAATGAAAAACTGTTTTTT.